These T cell receptor beta chains were read from a single sample in a study of T cells in Graves' hyperthyroidism and ophthalmopathy. TCRdb analysed the multiplex PCR reads with MiXCR anew, one entry per CDR3 protein. The profile shows about 620,000 distinct CDR3 sequences, about 17% of them singletons. Sample: blood. These receptor sequences come from a woman in her thirties with Graves' hyperthyroidism. The CDR3 runs from the conserved cysteine through the conserved F or W. The order of the fields is D gene, V gene, clone size, J gene, CDR3 DNA, CDR3 protein. A D gene is named only where the DNA matches it firmly. The size of a clone is reported for some rows only, either as once, few or many, or as a class for expanded clones.

.	TRBV6-1	few	TRBJ2-7	TGTGCCAGCAGACAGACTAGTCCGGCACCCTACGAGCAGTACTTC	CASRQTSPAPYEQYF
TRBD1	TRBV20-1	few	TRBJ2-7	TGCAGTGCTACGGTCAGCCGGGACAGGGGGCCTGGAATCTACGAGCAGTACTTC	CSATVSRDRGPGIYEQYF
TRBD2	TRBV18	few	TRBJ2-7	TGTGCCAGCTCCGCTCATCTTGGGGGGGACGAGCAGTACTTC	CASSAHLGGDEQYF
TRBD1	TRBV13	many	TRBJ2-5	TGTGCCAGCAGCTTAGACAGGGGGCAAGAGACCCAGTACTTC	CASSLDRGQETQYF
TRBD2	TRBV20-1	many	TRBJ2-3	TGCAGTGCTACCCATAGCGGGACGGTTGGCACAGATACGCAGTATTTT	CSATHSGTVGTDTQYF
TRBD2	TRBV20-1	many	TRBJ2-7	TGCAGTGCCTCCAGGACTAGCGGGAGTTACGAGCAGTACTTC	CSASRTSGSYEQYF
.	TRBV2	.	TRBJ1-1	TGTGCCAGCAGTGAAATCGGTCGGACAGCGAACACTGAAGCTTTCTTT	CASSEIGRTANTEAFF
.	TRBV6-2/TRBV6-3	many	TRBJ2-1	TGTGCCAGCCGAGAGGGGGGACGGGACAATGAGCAGTTCTTC	CASREGGRDNEQFF
.	TRBV28	.	TRBJ2-7	TGTGCCAGCAACCAAAAGGGGCCGACCTACGAGCAGTACTTC	CASNQKGPTYEQYF
.	TRBV5-1	.	TRBJ2-6	TGCGCCAGCAGCTTCACGATCCAAACAGGATTCTCTGGGGCCAACGTCCTGACTTTC	CASSFTIQTGFSGANVLTF
.	TRBV5-1	many	TRBJ2-3	TGCGCCAGCAGCTCTTACGATACGCAGTATTTT	CASSSYDTQYF
.	TRBV5-1	few	TRBJ2-1	TGCGCCAGCAGCTTGAGGCAGGGGCTATCCTCCTACAATGAGCAGTTCTTC	CASSLRQGLSSYNEQFF
.	TRBV6-2/TRBV6-3	.	TRBJ1-5	TGTGCCAGCAGTTACCAGGCGGGAGACTATAGCAATCAGCCCCAGCATTTT	CASSYQAGDYSNQPQHF
TRBD2	TRBV12-3/TRBV12-4	many	TRBJ2-7	TGTGCCAGCAGCCAAGCGGGGTCCAGCTCCTACGAGCAGTACTTC	CASSQAGSSSYEQYF
.	TRBV20-1	many	TRBJ2-3	TGCAGTGCTCAGGGGGGGCGGGAGACAGATACGCAGTATTTT	CSAQGGRETDTQYF
TRBD2	TRBV20-1	many	TRBJ2-1	TGCAGTGCGACCTCATCTAGCGGGAGGGCCGATGAGCAGTTCTTC	CSATSSSGRADEQFF